This T cell receptor (beta chain) comes out of a study of blood T cell repertoires in COVID-19. Between the trimmed V and J ends, which lost 2 bases and 7 bases, there was a span of 18 bases. CDR1 and CDR2 (germline): LNHNV, YYDKDF (reference sequence). This CDR3 comprises 17 residues. Original handling: The assay estimated nucleated cells by amplifying reference gene primers. Sequencing was performed with immunoSEQ multiplex PCR; in TCRdb, only in-frame clones are kept and a portion is missing. That table is the source of V, J and clone size, and D and trimming were worked out from the DNA. Here the sample spans around 250,000 clones, over 70% being singletons.

Input material: peripheral blood. V gene TRBV15 combines with J gene TRBJ1-6, with D perhaps matching TRBD1 (6 bases). This receptor was identified in a man aged 80 or over with acute or convalescent COVID-19. CDR3 amino acids: CATSRNPAGDSNSPLHF. CDR3 DNA: TGTGCCACCAGCAGAAACCCGGCAGGGGATAGCAATTCACCCCTCCACTTT. Together with reference TRBV15 and TRBJ1-6, the CDR3 gives the full variable domain: DAMVIQNPRYQVTQFGKPVTLSCSQTLNHNVMYWYQQKSSQAPKLLFHYYDKDFNNEADTPDNFQSRRPNTSFCFLDIRSPGLGDTAMYLCATSRNPAGDSNSPLHFGNGTRLTVT.